The rows below give T cell receptor beta chains drawn from one sample of a study of shared clonotypes between healthy human individuals. Sequencing used immunoSEQ multiplex PCR; TCRdb keeps in-frame clones, though not all of them. The top ten hold around 1% of the sample, which has 1.5 million to 2.5 million clones, about 95% seen once. Sequenced: naive CD8+ T cells sorted from blood. These receptors all come from a man between 18 and 35 years old in good health. Each CDR3 is given with its conserved first and last residue. The order of the fields is J gene, clone size, D gene, V gene, CDR3 DNA, CDR3 protein. D genes are given only for firm matches. Some rows have no size entry. The others give once, few or many, or a class for an expanded clone.

TRBJ2-7,.,.,TRBV11-3,TGTGCCAGCAGCTTAGATCAGGGACGGGTGACACTAATACCCTCCTACGAGCAGTACTTC,CASSLDQGRVTLIPSYEQYF
TRBJ2-1,.,.,TRBV11-2,TGTGCCAGCAGCTTAGTGGGTTTAGCGATCCACAATGAGCAGTTCTTC,CASSLVGLAIHNEQFF
TRBJ2-5,.,.,TRBV9,TGTGCCAGCAGCGTAGATACAGGAGAAGAGACCCAGTACTTC,CASSVDTGEETQYF
TRBJ2-5,.,TRBD1,TRBV19,TGTGCCAGTAGTATGCCGGGACAGGGCAAGAAAGAGACCCAGTACTTC,CASSMPGQGKKETQYF
TRBJ1-1,.,.,TRBV27,TGTGCCAGCAGTTTATCCCCCCTGGGGAACACTGAAGCTTTCTTT,CASSLSPLGNTEAFF
TRBJ2-7,.,TRBD1,TRBV5-5,TGTGCCAGCAGCCCTGGACAGGGCATCGACGAGCAGTACTTC,CASSPGQGIDEQYF
TRBJ1-2,once,.,TRBV10-2,TGCGCCAGCAGTGAGTACGGGGGCGATGGCTACACCTTC,CASSEYGGDGYTF
TRBJ2-7,.,TRBD1,TRBV7-9,TGTGCCAGCAGCTTACGACAGGGGGATCGTAACGAGCAGTACTTC,CASSLRQGDRNEQYF
TRBJ2-1,.,TRBD2,TRBV6-5,TGTGCCAGCAGTCCGAGACTAGCGGGAGACAATGAGCAGTTCTTC,CASSPRLAGDNEQFF
TRBJ2-3,.,TRBD2,TRBV4-1,TGCGCCAGCAGCCAAGGGACTAGCGGGGCAGATACGCAGTATTTT,CASSQGTSGADTQYF
TRBJ1-6,.,.,TRBV5-6,TGTGCCAGCAGCTTGGACCGAAATTCACCCCTCCACTTT,CASSLDRNSPLHF
TRBJ2-7,.,.,TRBV5-6,TGTGCCAGCAGCCCGCTTGCAAGTCCTGACGAGCAGTACTTC,CASSPLASPDEQYF
TRBJ2-4,.,.,TRBV18,TGTGCCAGCTCCCCAGGGGAGGGAGGCATTCAGTACTTC,CASSPGEGGIQYF
TRBJ1-2,.,TRBD1,TRBV29-1,TGCAGCGGCAGGACAGGGTACTATGGCTACACCTTC,CSGRTGYYGYTF
TRBJ2-7,.,TRBD1,TRBV10-3,TGTGCCATCAGTGATAGGCAGGGGGCGATTCACGAGCAGTACTTC,CAISDRQGAIHEQYF
TRBJ2-3,.,TRBD2,TRBV4-2,TGTGCCAGCAGCCAAGATAGGGCTGACGGGAGGGAAACTAGCACAGATACGCAGTATTTT,CASSQDRADGRETSTDTQYF
TRBJ2-7,once,.,TRBV9,TGTGCCAGCAGCGTAGGGGTGTCGGACTACGAGCAGTACTTC,CASSVGVSDYEQYF
TRBJ2-7,.,.,TRBV11-2,TGTGCCAGCAGCTTAGTCAGCCGGAACTACGAGCAGTACTTC,CASSLVSRNYEQYF
TRBJ1-5,.,.,TRBV19,TGTGCCAGTAGTATCATCCCTACAGGGTGGGGGAATCAGCCCCAGCATTTT,CASSIIPTGWGNQPQHF
TRBJ1-6,.,.,TRBV7-5,TGTGCCAGAAAGCAACAGGGGCCGGGCTCACCCCTCCACTTT,CARKQQGPGSPLHF
TRBJ2-7,.,TRBD1,TRBV11-2,TGTGCCAGCAGCACGGACAGGGTCTACGAGCAGTACTTC,CASSTDRVYEQYF
TRBJ2-1,.,TRBD2,TRBV27,TGTGCCAGCAGTTTCTTCCCGGCGGGGGGCGCCAATGAGCAGTTCTTC,CASSFFPAGGANEQFF
TRBJ2-3,.,TRBD2,TRBV30,TGTGCCTGGAGTGTTGAACTAGCGGGGGGAGATACGCAGTATTTT,CAWSVELAGGDTQYF
TRBJ2-1,.,.,TRBV6-4,TGTGCCAGCAGTGACAGGGGGATCAATGAGCAGTTCTTC,CASSDRGINEQFF
TRBJ1-4,once,.,TRBV27,TGTGCCAGCAGCCCGGGGAGGAGGGGTAATGAAAAACTGTTTTTT,CASSPGRRGNEKLFF
TRBJ2-7,.,.,TRBV4-1,TGCGCCAGCAGCGAAGACGGGGCCTACGAGCAGTACTTC,CASSEDGAYEQYF
TRBJ2-6,.,.,TRBV27,TGTGCCAGCAGCACAGGGCTGGGTGGGGCCAACGTCCTGACTTTC,CASSTGLGGANVLTF
TRBJ1-2,.,TRBD1,TRBV9,TGTGCCAGCAGCCCAACCGGGACAGGGATATATGGCTACACCTTC,CASSPTGTGIYGYTF
TRBJ2-1,.,.,TRBV5-1,TGCGCCAGCAGCTCCCGCGGGGGCTTGGTCAATGAGCAGTTCTTC,CASSSRGGLVNEQFF
TRBJ2-7,.,.,TRBV2,TGTGCCAGCAGTGAAAAAGGGCGGGAAGTCTACGAGCAGTACTTC,CASSEKGREVYEQYF
TRBJ2-1,.,TRBD2,TRBV6-5,TGTGCCAGCACCACTAGCGGGAGAGTTGGCAATGAGCAGTTCTTC,CASTTSGRVGNEQFF
TRBJ2-7,.,.,TRBV19,TGTGCCAGTAGTATGGGGTCGGGACTGGGCGAGCAGTACTTC,CASSMGSGLGEQYF
TRBJ2-7,.,.,TRBV7-6,TGTGCCAGCAGCTTAGAGCCTACTTACGAGCAGTACTTC,CASSLEPTYEQYF
TRBJ2-7,.,.,TRBV27,TGTGCCAGCAGTTTTGGACCGGCCCACTACGAGCAGTACTTC,CASSFGPAHYEQYF
TRBJ2-7,.,.,TRBV7-2,TGTGCCAGCAGCTTAACCCATCCCGAGCAGTACTTC,CASSLTHPEQYF
TRBJ2-5,.,TRBD2,TRBV5-1,TGCGCCAGCAGCTTGGAGCGGGGTAGGGAGACCCAGTACTTC,CASSLERGRETQYF
TRBJ2-7,.,.,TRBV27,TGTGCCAGCAGTTTAGGGGCTGTCTCCTACGAGCAGTACTTC,CASSLGAVSYEQYF
TRBJ2-1,.,TRBD1,TRBV4-1,TGCGCCAGCAGCCAAGAACAGAGTAGGGACAGAAGGTACAATGAGCAGTTCTTC,CASSQEQSRDRRYNEQFF
TRBJ1-5,.,.,TRBV6-1,TGTGCCAGCAGTGACGGGGCAGGGGCTCAGCCCCAGCATTTT,CASSDGAGAQPQHF
TRBJ2-5,.,.,TRBV27,TGTGCCAGCAGCCGGGTATCCCCGCTAGCGCAAGAGACCCAGTACTTC,CASSRVSPLAQETQYF
TRBJ2-7,.,.,TRBV18,TGTGCCAGCTCACCACAGGAGACGTACGAGCAGTACTTC,CASSPQETYEQYF
TRBJ1-2,.,.,TRBV6-5,TGTGCCAGCAGGGCTGTTAATGGCTACACCTTC,CASRAVNGYTF
TRBJ1-1,.,TRBD1,TRBV27,TGTGCCAGCAGTTTAGAGACAGGGGACACTGAAGCTTTCTTT,CASSLETGDTEAFF
TRBJ2-7,.,TRBD1,TRBV4-1,TGCGCCAGCAGCCAACCCCCCGGACAGGGGACGGGAGAGCAGTACTTC,CASSQPPGQGTGEQYF
TRBJ2-7,.,TRBD2,TRBV13,TGTGCCAGCAGCTTCAGGACTAGCGGGATTAACTACGAGCAGTACTTC,CASSFRTSGINYEQYF
TRBJ1-6,.,.,TRBV28,TGTGCCAGCAGTTTAATCGGAGATGGTTCACCCCTCCACTTT,CASSLIGDGSPLHF
TRBJ2-1,.,.,TRBV7-6,TGTGCCAGCAGCTTAGGGGCAGGGCCCAACAATGAGCAGTTCTTC,CASSLGAGPNNEQFF
TRBJ2-7,.,TRBD1,TRBV2,TGTGCCAGCAGGGCCGGGACAGGGGTTCTGGACGAGCAGTACTTC,CASRAGTGVLDEQYF
TRBJ2-7,.,TRBD1,TRBV27,TGTGCCAGCAGTTCCCCCGGGACAGGACACCACGAGCAGTACTTC,CASSSPGTGHHEQYF
TRBJ1-1,.,.,TRBV5-4,TGTGCCAGCTCCGGTAGGGGTGGCACTGAAGCTTTCTTT,CASSGRGGTEAFF
TRBJ2-2,once,.,TRBV14,TGTGCCAGCAGCCAAGTGATCGGGGTCACCGGGGAGCTGTTTTTT,CASSQVIGVTGELFF
TRBJ2-7,.,TRBD1,TRBV13,TGTGCCAGCAGCTTAGAGGGGACAGGAAAGGGTCTAGGCTACGAGCAGTACTTC,CASSLEGTGKGLGYEQYF
TRBJ1-4,.,.,TRBV7-9,TGTGCCAGCAGCTTATTGGCCCTAGGGGCAACTAATGAAAAACTGTTTTTT,CASSLLALGATNEKLFF
TRBJ2-7,.,.,TRBV2,TGTGCCAGCACGGCCGCTCAAGGTCCCTACGAGCAGTACTTC,CASTAAQGPYEQYF
TRBJ1-2,.,.,TRBV7-9,TGTGCCAGCAGCTTAGGTTGGGGGCTCTATGGCTACACCTTC,CASSLGWGLYGYTF
TRBJ2-7,.,.,TRBV27,TGTGCCAGCAGTCAACGGACAGCTTCCTACGAGCAGTACTTC,CASSQRTASYEQYF
TRBJ2-7,.,TRBD1,TRBV23-1,TGCGCCAGCAGTCTCCTCAAACCAGGGACAGGGAGACCCCGCTCCTACGAGCAGTACTTC,CASSLLKPGTGRPRSYEQYF
TRBJ2-3,.,.,TRBV27,TGTGCCAGCAGTTTTTTCCCAGCGGCTAGCACAGATACGCAGTATTTT,CASSFFPAASTDTQYF
TRBJ1-1,.,.,TRBV11-2,TGTGCCAGCAGCTTAGTGGCCGCAGGGGATGAAGCTTTCTTT,CASSLVAAGDEAFF